This T cell receptor beta chain is drawn from a study of OX40 agonist ivuxolimab in advanced cancers. TCRdb's table, derived via immunoSEQ multiplex PCR, lists solely in-frame clones and lacks some. Seen here are about 64,000 clones, around four fifths observed once, and the top ten hold 2.1%. Sequences were derived from CD4+ or CD8+ T cells sorted from blood, sampled in a trial of the OX40 agonist ivuxolimab. The TCR originated in an adult with an advanced solid tumor such as melanoma, head and neck, liver or kidney cancer.

The CDR3 DNA reads TGTGCCAGCAGCTATCCCGGGGGGACCAATGAGCAGTTCTTC. Translating gives CASSYPGGTNEQFF. This chain connects TRBV6-5 to TRBJ2-1; 7 bases map to TRBD2. Germline trimming cut 6 bases from V and 6 bases from J; bases unmatched to any gene: 8. The CDR3 totals 14 residues. Germline V gives CDR1 MNHEY, CDR2 SVGAGI.